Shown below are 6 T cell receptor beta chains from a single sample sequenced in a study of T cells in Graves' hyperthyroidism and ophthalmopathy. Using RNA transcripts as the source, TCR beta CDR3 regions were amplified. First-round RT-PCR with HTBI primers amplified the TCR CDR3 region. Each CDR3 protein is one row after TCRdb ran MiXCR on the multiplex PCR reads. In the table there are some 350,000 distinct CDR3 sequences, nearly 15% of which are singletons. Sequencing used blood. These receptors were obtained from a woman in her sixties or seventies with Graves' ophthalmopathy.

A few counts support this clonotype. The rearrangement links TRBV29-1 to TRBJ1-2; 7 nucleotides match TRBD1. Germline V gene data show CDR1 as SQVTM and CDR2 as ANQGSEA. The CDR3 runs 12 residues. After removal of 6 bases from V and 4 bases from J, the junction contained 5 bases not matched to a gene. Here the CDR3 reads CSVGTASYGYTF. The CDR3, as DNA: TGCAGCGTAGGGACAGCTTCCTATGGCTACACCTTC.

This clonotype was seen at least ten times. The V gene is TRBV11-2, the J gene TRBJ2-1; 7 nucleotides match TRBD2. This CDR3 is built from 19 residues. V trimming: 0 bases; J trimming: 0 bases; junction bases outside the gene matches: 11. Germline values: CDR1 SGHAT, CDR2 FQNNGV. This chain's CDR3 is CASSLDVWREFTSYNEQFF. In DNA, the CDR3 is TGTGCCAGCAGCTTAGATGTTTGGCGGGAGTTTACCTCCTACAATGAGCAGTTCTTC.

CDR3 protein: CASSQVPFPQGLPHSDEQFF. As DNA, the CDR3 is TGTGCCAGCAGCCAAGTTCCGTTCCCACAAGGACTCCCCCACAGCGATGAGCAGTTCTTC. V gene TRBV3-1 combines with J gene TRBJ2-1; D is perhaps TRBD2 (5 bases). The V gene's germline CDR1 is LGHDT and CDR2 YNNKEL (reference sequence). This CDR3 has 20 amino acids. Between the trimmed V and J ends, which lost 1 base and 8 bases, there was a span of 30 bases.

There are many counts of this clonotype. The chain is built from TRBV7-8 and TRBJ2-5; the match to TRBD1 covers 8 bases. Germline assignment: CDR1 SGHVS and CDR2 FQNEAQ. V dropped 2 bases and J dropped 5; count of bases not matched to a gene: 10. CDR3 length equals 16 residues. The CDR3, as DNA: TGTGCCAGCAGCTTAACGCCGGACAGGGTTGGGGAGACCCAGTACTTC. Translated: CASSLTPDRVGETQYF.

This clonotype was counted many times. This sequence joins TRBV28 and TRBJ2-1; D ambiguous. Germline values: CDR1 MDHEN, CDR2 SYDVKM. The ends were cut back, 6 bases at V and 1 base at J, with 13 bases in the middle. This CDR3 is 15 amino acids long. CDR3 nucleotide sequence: TGTGCCAGCAGCGAACGTTCGGGTTCCTACAATGAGCAGTTCTTC. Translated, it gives CASSERSGSYNEQFF.

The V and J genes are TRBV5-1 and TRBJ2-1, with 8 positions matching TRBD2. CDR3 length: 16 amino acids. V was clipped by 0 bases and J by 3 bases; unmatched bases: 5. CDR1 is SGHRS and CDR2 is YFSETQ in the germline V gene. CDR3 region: CASSLAGGRNYNEQFF. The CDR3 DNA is TGCGCCAGCAGCTTGGCGGGGGGGCGCAACTACAATGAGCAGTTCTTC.